The entry that follows covers one T cell receptor (beta chain) sequence. The sample is drawn from a study of T cell changes during pregnancy in multiple sclerosis. Here immunoSEQ multiplex PCR was the method, and the copy in TCRdb shows in-frame clones only, minus some. Among about 120,000 clones listed, over 85% were seen once. Germline CDR1 is MGHRA and CDR2 is YSYEKL. Trimming took off 2 bases at V and 5 bases at J, with 21 bases between the two ends. The CDR3 length is 17 residues. The clonotype originates from a female donor with multiple sclerosis, enrolled in a pregnancy study. The starting material was peripheral blood, obtained before pregnancy. The rearrangement uses TRBV4-1 and TRBJ2-5, with D maybe TRBD2 (7 bases). The CDR3: CASSQWPPGGGLETQYF. The CDR3 nucleotides read TGCGCCAGCAGCCAATGGCCCCCGGGGGGCGGACTGGAGACCCAGTACTTC.